The present T cell receptor (beta chain) was sequenced within a study of cytomegalovirus exposure and HLA in healthy donors. This clone has just a few counts. PCR was performed using 60 Vbeta and 13 Jbeta primers. Method: immunoSEQ multiplex PCR; TCRdb's copy keeps in-frame clones and lacks some. The sample gives about 170,000 clones, 80% of which show up once; around 4.3% is in the top ten. The sequence was obtained from a woman in her forties or fifties in good health and CMV-seropositive. Sequencing was performed on PBMCs.

Here the CDR3 reads CASSLTGQGAYEQYF. CDR3 bases: TGTGCCAGCTCACTAACGGGACAGGGGGCCTACGAGCAGTACTTC. The rearrangement uses TRBV18 and TRBJ2-7; 11 bases line up with TRBD1. Germline-derived CDR1 and CDR2 are KGHSH and LQKENI. The CDR3 sequence is 15 residues long. V dropped 4 bases and J dropped 2; count of bases not matched to a gene: 4.